This T cell receptor beta chain was sequenced for a study of blood T cell repertoires in COVID-19. The wider study: The analysed material was cDNA or gDNA that came from T cells, B-cell-depleted T cells, or PBMCs.

Assay used: immunoSEQ multiplex PCR; TCRdb lists only in-frame clones, some missing. Altogether nearly 350,000 clones are present, 83% being singletons, with the ten largest covering under 3%. The source material was peripheral blood. This TCR derives from a man in his thirties or forties with active or convalescent COVID-19.

The DNA of the CDR3 is TGTGCCAGCAGCCCCCTGGGGGGACCCTATGGCTACACCTTC. Its translation: CASSPLGGPYGYTF. The chain links TRBV9 to TRBJ1-2; possible D gene TRBD1, 5 bases. Germline V gene lookup returns CDR1 SGDLS and CDR2 YYNGEE. Trimming left V 4 bases short and J 4 bases short, with 14 bases between. This CDR3 has 14 residues.